The 29 T cell receptor beta chains listed next were all sequenced from one sample in a study of cytomegalovirus exposure and HLA in healthy donors. Both 60 Vbeta primers and 13 Jbeta primers went into the PCR. Produced via immunoSEQ multiplex PCR; TCRdb's table is partial and in-frame only. The table records some 110,000 clones, 79% of them present only once. Sequences were obtained from PBMCs. All receptors derive from a woman aged 18-29 years in good health and CMV-seropositive.

The rearrangement joins TRBV6-6 to TRBJ1-2; D unclear. Trimming removed 2 bases from V and 5 bases from J, with 12 bases in between. This CDR3 is 14 amino acids long. The germline V gene has CDR1 MNHNY and CDR2 SVGAGI (reference sequence). This CDR3 reads CASSYPSYGYGYTF. CDR3 bases: TGTGCCAGCAGTTACCCCTCATACGGGTATGGCTACACCTTC.

A word on this clone: At one boundary the junction diverges from the germline segment, which might be a read error. This chain connects TRBV7-9 to TRBJ2-1; D might be TRBD1 (6 bases). The germline gives CDR1 SEHNR, CDR2 FQNEAQ (reference sequence). CDR3 size: 18 residues. The CDR3 spells CSSSLPTGELQGDNEQFF. The CDR3 DNA reads TGTTCCAGCAGCTTACCGACAGGTGAGCTACAAGGGGACAATGAGCAGTTCTTC.

This clone was seen a single time. The chain recombines TRBV2 with TRBJ1-1; the D is unclear. CDR1 is SNHLY and CDR2 is FYNNEI in the germline V gene. The V end lost 0 bases, the J end lost 11 bases, and 10 bases lay between the germline ends. CDR3 size: 12 residues. For the CDR3, the DNA is TGTGCCAGCAGTGAAGCCCCATGGAGCGCTTTCTTT. Amino acids: CASSEAPWSAFF.

This clone was observed once. The chain carries TRBV7-9 and TRBJ1-1; 9 nucleotides agree with TRBD1. Germline V CDR1 and CDR2: SEHNR, FQNEAQ (reference sequence). This CDR3 region has 18 residues. After removal of 4 bases from V and 5 bases from J, the junction contained 17 bases not matched to a gene. The CDR3 nucleotides read TGTGCCAGCAGCTCGAACTACAGGGGGCCGGACGAAGGGACTGAAGCTTTCTTT. Encoded protein: CASSSNYRGPDEGTEAFF.

This clone was recorded only once. The chain has TRBV19 and TRBJ2-7, with D possibly TRBD2 on 5 matching bases. V was clipped by 5 bases and J by 2 bases, with 19 bases between them. This CDR3 has 16 residues. Germline CDR1 is LNHDA and CDR2 is SQIVND (reference sequence). The CDR3 bases are TGTGCCAGTAGTTCCCCCCGGAGTAGCGCGACCTACGAGCAGTACTTC. It codes for CASSSPRSSATYEQYF.

The chain joins TRBV5-8 to TRBJ1-6; tentatively, D is TRBD1 (6 bases). Trimming shortened V by 3 bases and J by 10 bases, and 20 bases separated the two germline ends. CDR1 SGHTS and CDR2 YDEGEE come from the germline V gene. The CDR3 consists of 16 residues. CDR3 region: CASSSGGEGGWSPLHF. The CDR3 DNA sequence: TGTGCCAGCAGCTCGGGAGGGGAAGGGGGTTGGTCACCCCTCCACTTT.

This clone has just a few counts. The chain carries TRBV7-3 and TRBJ2-1; possibly TRBD1 for D (6 bases). This CDR3 comprises 16 residues. The V gene lost 1 base and the J gene lost 2 bases, with 12 bases spanning the gap. Germline values: CDR1 SGHTA, CDR2 FQGTGA. CDR3 sequence: CASSLIRSGAYNEQFF. The CDR3 DNA sequence: TGTGCCAGCAGCTTAATAAGGTCAGGGGCCTACAATGAGCAGTTCTTC.

This clone was seen just once. The V call is TRBV6-5, the J call TRBJ1-3; the D is unclear. This CDR3 is 15 amino acids long. The germline V and J ends were trimmed by 6 bases and 0 bases, with 12 bases remaining between them. Germline lookup yields CDR1 MNHEY and CDR2 SVGAGI. CDR3 sequence: CASSWALSSGNTIYF. The CDR3 DNA is TGTGCCAGCAGCTGGGCATTGAGCTCTGGAAACACCATATATTTT.

The rearrangement links TRBV25-1 to TRBJ2-7; TRBD2 matches at 14 bases. CDR1 is MGHDK, CDR2 SYGVNS, per germline. The CDR3 is made up of 15 amino acids. Trimming removed 4 bases from V and 5 bases from J; junction bases left unmatched: 4. DNA of the CDR3: TGTGCCAGCAGTGGAGGGACTAGCGGGAGCCACGAGCAGTACTTC. It encodes CASSGGTSGSHEQYF.

The chain has TRBV19 and TRBJ1-2; a weak D match, TRBD1 (5 bases). The germline V and J ends were trimmed by 7 bases and 4 bases, with 22 bases remaining between them. Germline V gives CDR1 LNHDA, CDR2 SQIVND (reference sequence). The CDR3 runs to 16 residues. The CDR3 DNA follows: TGTGCCAGTACCGAGGGACTCCCAGGAATCGGCTATGGCTACACCTTC. It yields the protein CASTEGLPGIGYGYTF. Together with reference TRBV19 and TRBJ1-2, the CDR3 gives the full variable domain: DGGITQSPKYLFRKEGQNVTLSCEQNLNHDAMYWYRQDPGQGLRLIYYSQIVNDFQKGDIAEGYSVSREKKESFPLTVTSAQKNPTAFYLCASTEGLPGIGYGYTFGSGTRLTVV.

The chain combines TRBV6-1 with TRBJ2-5; weak D call: TRBD1 (6 bases). CDR3 size: 15 residues. In germline, CDR1 is MNHNS, CDR2 SASEGT. Trimming took off 7 bases at V and 7 bases at J, with 22 bases between the two ends. This chain's CDR3 is CASIKTPQGDGTQYF. DNA of the CDR3: TGTGCCAGCATTAAAACCCCACAGGGCGATGGGACCCAGTACTTC.

This chain links TRBV7-3 with TRBJ2-5; possibly TRBD2 for D (6 bases). Trimming took 5 bases from V and 5 from J, leaving 18 bases between them. The CDR3 spans 15 residues. Germline lookup yields CDR1 SGHTA and CDR2 FQGTGA. The CDR3 reads CASSPQKRAGETQYF. CDR3 sequence (DNA): TGTGCCAGCAGCCCCCAAAAGAGGGCGGGGGAGACCCAGTACTTC.

J is TRBJ2-7 and V is TRBV21-1; TRBD1, the D gene given by the table, was not confirmed from the DNA. TRBV21-1 is designated a pseudogene. The CDR3 extends over 16 amino acids. The CDR3 DNA sequence: TGTGCCAGCAGCCCGATCCGGGACAGAGCCAACTACGAGCAGTACTTC. It codes for CASSPIRDRANYEQYF.

This clone was found a few times. The chain combines TRBV7-3 with TRBJ1-1; a possible D gene is TRBD1 (6 bases). The V and J ends lost 5 bases and 5 bases respectively, with 9 bases between them. Per germline, CDR1 SGHTA and CDR2 FQGTGA. This CDR3 has 12 residues. In DNA form, the CDR3 reads TGTGCCAGCAGCCGAGGGGGTACTGAAGCTTTCTTT. Protein product: CASSRGGTEAFF.

V and J are TRBV28 and TRBJ2-3, with 11 bases identical to TRBD2. V gave up 4 bases and J gave up 0 bases; unmatched junction bases: 6. The CDR3 consists of 17 residues. The germline gives CDR1 MDHEN, CDR2 SYDVKM. The CDR3 region is CASSSGTSGLSTDTQYF. CDR3 nucleotide sequence: TGTGCCAGCAGTTCCGGGACTAGCGGACTAAGCACAGATACGCAGTATTTT.

The chain couples TRBV21-1 to TRBJ1-1; TRBD1 was called by the table and not checked on the DNA. TRBV21-1 is termed a pseudogene. This CDR3 is built from 11 residues. The CDR3 sequence: CASSNADSAFF. In DNA, the CDR3 is TGTGCCAGCAGCAATGCAGATTCGGCTTTCTTT.

In this sample, this clone turned up a few times. The chain combines TRBV4-2 with TRBJ2-3; D not certain. V was pared by 0 bases and J by 2 bases, with 12 bases between. Germline CDR1 is LGHNA and CDR2 is YNFKEQ. This CDR3 has 16 amino acids. The CDR3 DNA is TGTGCCAGCAGCCAAGATCTTTTTCTTTTCACAGATACGCAGTATTTT. Its translation is CASSQDLFLFTDTQYF.

V usage is TRBV4-2 and J usage is TRBJ2-6; weak D call: TRBD2 (5 bases). V gave up 0 bases and J gave up 2 bases, with 20 bases separating them. There are 20 residues in the CDR3. The V gene's germline CDR1 is LGHNA and CDR2 YNFKEQ. This CDR3 reads CASSQDLGVGAFAGANVLTF. The CDR3, as DNA: TGTGCCAGCAGCCAAGATTTAGGAGTGGGAGCATTCGCTGGGGCCAACGTCCTGACTTTC.

In the case of this clone: It is likely a read error, because the conserved phenylalanine at the end of the CDR3 is missing. It is unclear where the CDR3 begins or ends on the DNA, so no DNA is shown, and the CDR3 is as TCRdb lists it. The chain employs TRBV5-1 and TRBJ1-1; TRBD1 is the table's D call, not checked against the DNA. The CDR3 is 17 residues long, counting both termini. Germline V gene lookup returns CDR1 SGHRS and CDR2 YFSETQ. CDR3 region: CASSLGYRGRRREAFSL.

The chain links TRBV2 to TRBJ2-2; 8 bases are a match to TRBD1. The CDR3 extends over 14 amino acids. Germline CDR1 reads SNHLY; CDR2 reads FYNNEI. With 7 bases clipped from V and 5 bases from J, the junction kept 6 bases outside the gene matches. In nucleotides, the CDR3 is TGTGCCAGCACCGGACAGGGAAGGACCGGGGAGCTGTTTTTT. Amino acid sequence: CASTGQGRTGELFF.

The CDR3 here is CATSKTGGHTEAFF. The CDR3 DNA is TGTGCCACCAGCAAGACAGGGGGCCACACTGAAGCTTTCTTT. The chain is built from TRBV15 and TRBJ1-1; 10 bases are a match to TRBD1. Germline trimming cut 4 bases from V and 3 bases from J; bases unmatched to any gene: 2. Germline V lookup: CDR1 LNHNV, CDR2 YYDKDF (reference sequence). The CDR3 consists of 14 residues.

The chain is built from TRBV11-2 and TRBJ1-2, with 8 positions matching TRBD1. This CDR3 is built from 15 residues. Germline-derived CDR1 and CDR2 are SGHAT and FQNNGV. With V trimmed by 4 bases and J by 5 bases, 9 bases remained unmatched. The DNA of the CDR3 is TGTGCCAGCAGCTCCGTGACAGGGGAAAGATATGGCTACACCTTC. It translates to CASSSVTGERYGYTF.

This clone was observed once. V is TRBV7-9 and J is TRBJ2-7; weak D call: TRBD1 (5 bases). Deletions cut 3 bases from V and 3 bases from J, with 9 bases between. Germline loops: CDR1 SEHNR, CDR2 FQNEAQ (reference sequence). This CDR3 is 13 amino acids long. CDR3 DNA sequence: TGTGCCAGCAGCTTTCCCGACAGCTACGAGCAGTACTTC. This codes for CASSFPDSYEQYF.

The CDR3 sequence: CASSMGQGDQPQHF. The CDR3, as DNA: TGCGCCAGCAGCATGGGACAGGGAGATCAGCCCCAGCATTTT. The chain is built from TRBV5-1 and TRBJ1-5; 9 bases line up with TRBD1. V gave up 4 bases and J gave up 5 bases; unmatched junction bases: 4. The CDR3 runs to 14 residues. The V gene's germline CDR1 is SGHRS and CDR2 YFSETQ.

CDR3 sequence: CASSVDRGGYGYTF. CDR3 sequence (DNA): TGTGCCAGCAGCGTAGACAGGGGAGGCTATGGCTACACCTTC. The genes are TRBV9 and TRBJ1-2, with TRBD1 identical over 7 bases. The CDR3 length is 14 residues. V trimming: 0 bases; J trimming: 4 bases; junction bases outside the gene matches: 3. Per germline, CDR1 SGDLS and CDR2 YYNGEE.

The gene calls are TRBV5-4 and TRBJ2-1; D possibly corresponds to TRBD2 (5 bases). In germline, CDR1 is SGHNT, CDR2 YYREEE (reference sequence). This CDR3 comprises 15 residues. V was shortened by 4 bases and J by 9 bases, with 20 bases between the two germline ends. As DNA, the CDR3 is TGTGCCAGCAGCCTGGGTGGGTGGGCAGAGGGTGAGCAGTTCTTC. It is translated as CASSLGGWAEGEQFF.

The chain employs TRBV11-3 and TRBJ1-2; the D is unclear. Per the germline V gene, CDR1 is SGHNT and CDR2 is YENEEA. Trimming removed 5 bases from V and 3 bases from J, with 13 bases in between. The CDR3 extends over 14 amino acids. The CDR3 region has the DNA TGTGCCAGCAGCATCACACGTGGTGACTATGGCTACACCTTC. Protein: CASSITRGDYGYTF.

The chain combines TRBV2 with TRBJ1-1; TRBD1 might be the D (6 bases). From germline, CDR1 is SNHLY and CDR2 FYNNEI. This CDR3 is built from 14 residues. With 6 bases removed from V and 5 bases from J, the gap between germline ends came to 16 bases. CDR3 protein: CASSVTGRATEAFF. CDR3 coding DNA: TGTGCCAGCAGCGTCACAGGGAGGGCAACTGAAGCTTTCTTT.

The chain employs TRBV9 and TRBJ2-7, with D maybe TRBD2 (5 bases). The V gene's germline CDR1 is SGDLS and CDR2 YYNGEE. V dropped 0 bases and J dropped 2 bases, with 9 bases sitting between them. This CDR3 spans 14 amino acids. CDR3 sequence (DNA): TGTGCCAGCAGCGTAGCCTCGGGGACCTACGAGCAGTACTTC. This sequence encodes CASSVASGTYEQYF.